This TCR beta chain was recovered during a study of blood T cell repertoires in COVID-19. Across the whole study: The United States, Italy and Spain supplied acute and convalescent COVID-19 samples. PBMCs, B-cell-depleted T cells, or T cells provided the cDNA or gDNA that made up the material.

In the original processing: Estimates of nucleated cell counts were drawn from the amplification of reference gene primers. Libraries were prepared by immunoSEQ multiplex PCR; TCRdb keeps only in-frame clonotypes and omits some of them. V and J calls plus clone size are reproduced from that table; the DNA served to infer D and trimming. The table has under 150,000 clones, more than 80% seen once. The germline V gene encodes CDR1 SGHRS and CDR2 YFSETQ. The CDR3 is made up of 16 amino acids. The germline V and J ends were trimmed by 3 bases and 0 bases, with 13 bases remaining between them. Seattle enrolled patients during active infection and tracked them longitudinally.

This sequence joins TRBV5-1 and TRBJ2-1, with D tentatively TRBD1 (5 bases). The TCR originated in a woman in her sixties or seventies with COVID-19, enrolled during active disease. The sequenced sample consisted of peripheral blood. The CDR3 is CASSYLRQSSYNEQFF. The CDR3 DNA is TGCGCCAGCAGCTACCTACGACAGAGCTCCTACAATGAGCAGTTCTTC.